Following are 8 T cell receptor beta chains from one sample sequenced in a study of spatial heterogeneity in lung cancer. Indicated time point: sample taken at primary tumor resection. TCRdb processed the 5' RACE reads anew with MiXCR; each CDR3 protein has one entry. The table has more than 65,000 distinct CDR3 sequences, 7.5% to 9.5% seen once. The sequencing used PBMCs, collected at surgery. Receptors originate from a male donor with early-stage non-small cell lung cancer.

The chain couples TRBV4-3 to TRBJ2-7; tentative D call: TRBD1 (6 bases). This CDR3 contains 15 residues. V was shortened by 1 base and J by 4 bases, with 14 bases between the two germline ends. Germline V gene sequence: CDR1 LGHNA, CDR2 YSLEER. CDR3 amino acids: CASSQGPGTMYEQYF. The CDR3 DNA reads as TGCGCCAGCAGCCAAGGACCCGGGACAATGTACGAGCAGTACTTC.

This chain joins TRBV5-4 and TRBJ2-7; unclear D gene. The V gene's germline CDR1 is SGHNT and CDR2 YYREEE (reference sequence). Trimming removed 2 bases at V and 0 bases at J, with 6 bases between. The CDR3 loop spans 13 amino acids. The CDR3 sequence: CASSFGYSYEQYF. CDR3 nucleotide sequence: TGTGCCAGCAGCTTCGGATACTCCTACGAGCAGTACTTC.

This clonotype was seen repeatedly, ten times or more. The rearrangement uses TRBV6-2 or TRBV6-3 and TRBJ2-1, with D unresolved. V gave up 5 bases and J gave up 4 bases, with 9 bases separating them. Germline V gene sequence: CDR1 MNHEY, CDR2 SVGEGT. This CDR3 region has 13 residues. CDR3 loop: CASSRQEYNEQFF. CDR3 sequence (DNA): TGTGCCAGCAGTAGGCAGGAGTACAATGAGCAGTTCTTC.

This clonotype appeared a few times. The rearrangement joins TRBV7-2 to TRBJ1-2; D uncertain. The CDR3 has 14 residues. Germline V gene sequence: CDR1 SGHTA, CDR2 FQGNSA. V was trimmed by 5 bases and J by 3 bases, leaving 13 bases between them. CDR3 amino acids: CASSNNRGDYGYTF. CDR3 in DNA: TGTGCCAGCAGCAACAACAGAGGAGACTATGGCTACACCTTC.

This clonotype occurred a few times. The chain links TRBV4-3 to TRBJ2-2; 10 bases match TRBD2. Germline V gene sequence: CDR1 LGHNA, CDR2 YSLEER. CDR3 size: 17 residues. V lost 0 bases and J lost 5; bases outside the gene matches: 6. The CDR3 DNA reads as TGCGCCAGCAGCCAAGATTTACTAGCGGGACGGACCGGGGAGCTGTTTTTT. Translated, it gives CASSQDLLAGRTGELFF.

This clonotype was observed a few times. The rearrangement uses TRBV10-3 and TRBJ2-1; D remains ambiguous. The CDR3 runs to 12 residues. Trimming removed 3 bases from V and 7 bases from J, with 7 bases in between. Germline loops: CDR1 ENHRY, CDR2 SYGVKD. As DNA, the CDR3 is TGTGCCATCAGTGAATGGGTTAATGAGCAGTTCTTC. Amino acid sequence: CAISEWVNEQFF.

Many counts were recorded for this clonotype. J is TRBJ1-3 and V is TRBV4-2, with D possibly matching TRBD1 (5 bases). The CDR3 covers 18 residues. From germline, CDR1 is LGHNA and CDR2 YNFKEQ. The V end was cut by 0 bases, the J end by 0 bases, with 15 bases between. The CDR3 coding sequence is TGTGCCAGCAGCCAAGATGGGCAGGGAATGAGCTCTGGAAACACCATATATTTT. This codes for CASSQDGQGMSSGNTIYF.

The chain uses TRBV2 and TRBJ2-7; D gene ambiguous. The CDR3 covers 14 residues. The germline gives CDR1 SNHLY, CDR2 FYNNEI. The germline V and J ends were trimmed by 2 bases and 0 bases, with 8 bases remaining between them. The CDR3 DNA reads TGTGCCAGCAGTGAACGCCAGTACTCCTACGAGCAGTACTTC. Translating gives CASSERQYSYEQYF.